This is a list of T cell receptor beta chains from one sample in a study of blood T cells in healthy people across ages. TCRdb reprocessed the 5' RACE reads via MiXCR and lists one record per CDR3 protein. Seen here are more than 700,000 distinct CDR3 sequences, 53% observed once, and the top ten hold around 41%. The sequenced sample was blood. These TCRs come from a man older than 75 in good health. CDR3s include the opening cysteine and the closing phenylalanine or tryptophan. A D gene is named only where the DNA matches it firmly. Not every row has a clone size; where given, it reads once, few, many or a size class.

J: TRBJ2-7
V: TRBV6-5
size: .
D: .
DNA: TGTGCCGTCGGGACGGGGACCTACGAGCAGTACTTC
CDR3: CAVGTGTYEQYF

J: TRBJ2-5
V: TRBV11-2
size: .
D: TRBD2
DNA: TGTGCCAGCAGCCCCGATTGGCCTAGCGGGATTTGGGGGGAGACCCAGTACTTC
CDR3: CASSPDWPSGIWGETQYF

J: TRBJ2-3
V: TRBV3-1
size: .
D: TRBD2
DNA: TGTGCCAGCAGCCAAGAATCTCCGGGCCTAGCGGGAAACAGATACGCGTATTTT
CDR3: CASSQESPGLAGNRYAYF

J: TRBJ2-7
V: TRBV5-1
size: .
D: .
DNA: TGCGCCAGCAGCTTGGCCGGGACGCAATACGAGCAGTACTTC
CDR3: CASSLAGTQYEQYF

J: TRBJ2-7
V: TRBV7-2
size: few
D: TRBD1
DNA: TGTGCCAGCAGCTTAGGGACAGGGGGGATCTACGAGCAGTACTTC
CDR3: CASSLGTGGIYEQYF

J: TRBJ1-5
V: TRBV10-3
size: few
D: TRBD1
DNA: TGTGCCATCAGTGTGGGGACAGGCAATCAGCCCCAGCATTTT
CDR3: CAISVGTGNQPQHF

J: TRBJ1-2
V: TRBV20-1
size: .
D: TRBD1
DNA: TGCAGTGCCATTTCGGACAGGGTAAACTATGGCTACACCTTC
CDR3: CSAISDRVNYGYTF

J: TRBJ2-1
V: TRBV6-5
size: .
D: .
DNA: TGTGCCAGCAGCCCGATGGGACGGATATACAATGAGCAGTTCTTC
CDR3: CASSPMGRIYNEQFF

J: TRBJ2-7
V: TRBV20-1
size: few
D: .
DNA: TGCAGTGCTACCCCGAACCGGGACTTAGACTACGAGCAGTACTTC
CDR3: CSATPNRDLDYEQYF

J: TRBJ2-5
V: TRBV3-1
size: .
D: TRBD2
DNA: TGTGCCAGCAGCTATGAGGGACTACCCCTTGGGGAGACCCAGTACTTC
CDR3: CASSYEGLPLGETQYF

J: TRBJ2-3
V: TRBV29-1
size: few
D: .
DNA: TGCAGCGTTAATTGGGGGGAATACGCGTATTTT
CDR3: CSVNWGEYAYF

J: TRBJ2-3
V: TRBV5-1
size: .
D: TRBD1
DNA: TGCGCCAGCGAGATTGGAGGGACAGGGAACACAGATACGCAGTATTTT
CDR3: CASEIGGTGNTDTQYF

J: TRBJ2-1
V: TRBV29-1
size: .
D: TRBD1
DNA: TGCAGCGTCCGGACAGGGCTGACAGATACGCAGTTCTTC
CDR3: CSVRTGLTDTQFF

J: TRBJ1-4
V: TRBV12-5
size: .
D: .
DNA: TGTGCTAGTGGTTTGGTACCGGGCCCCTCTCTAGGAGAAAAACTGTTTTTT
CDR3: CASGLVPGPSLGEKLFF

J: TRBJ1-2
V: TRBV3-1
size: .
D: TRBD1
DNA: TGTGCCAGCAGCGAGGGGGCTGGTGGCTACACCTTC
CDR3: CASSEGAGGYTF

J: TRBJ2-6
V: TRBV18
size: .
D: .
DNA: TGTGCCAGCTCCCAAGGCCAGGGCAACTCTGGGGCCAACGTCCTGACTTTC
CDR3: CASSQGQGNSGANVLTF

J: TRBJ2-3
V: TRBV6-5
size: .
D: TRBD2
DNA: TGTGCCAACAGTAGACTAGCGGGAGAAGATACGCAGTATTTT
CDR3: CANSRLAGEDTQYF

J: TRBJ2-3
V: TRBV11-2
size: .
D: TRBD2
DNA: TGTGCCAGCAGCTTGAGCCTAAGGACTAGCGTATACACAGATACGCAGTATTTT
CDR3: CASSLSLRTSVYTDTQYF

J: TRBJ2-7
V: TRBV5-1
size: .
D: .
DNA: TGCGCCAGCAGCTTGGTGAGGCAGAATCCCTACGAGCAGTACTTC
CDR3: CASSLVRQNPYEQYF

J: TRBJ1-5
V: TRBV5-1
size: many
D: TRBD1
DNA: TGCGCCAGCAGCGGGACAGGGGGCAATCAGCCCCAGCATTTT
CDR3: CASSGTGGNQPQHF

J: TRBJ1-1
V: TRBV20-1
size: .
D: TRBD1
DNA: TGCAGTGCCGTGACAGGGTCCACTGAAGCTTTCTTT
CDR3: CSAVTGSTEAFF

J: TRBJ2-7
V: TRBV10-3
size: .
D: TRBD2
DNA: TGTGCCACCAAGCGGGACGGCCGAACCTACGAGCAGTACTTC
CDR3: CATKRDGRTYEQYF

J: TRBJ2-4
V: TRBV29-1
size: few
D: .
DNA: TGCAGTGCTATTATACAGGGTGTCAAAAACATTCAGTACTTC
CDR3: CSAIIQGVKNIQYF

J: TRBJ2-1
V: TRBV5-1
size: .
D: .
DNA: TGCGCCAGCAGCCGGGGCGGGACGGACCAGTTCTTC
CDR3: CASSRGGTDQFF

J: TRBJ2-3
V: TRBV6-6
size: .
D: TRBD2
DNA: TGTGCCAGCAGCTCGCCGGGGGGGCACAGATACGCGTATTTT
CDR3: CASSSPGGHRYAYF

J: TRBJ2-5
V: TRBV25-1
size: few
D: TRBD1
DNA: TGTGCCAGCAGCCAAGGGACAGCATTGGAGACCCAGTACTTC
CDR3: CASSQGTALETQYF

J: TRBJ2-7
V: TRBV28
size: .
D: TRBD2
DNA: TGTGCCAGCAGCGAATTAGCGGGAGTGGTTTCCGAGCAGTACTTC
CDR3: CASSELAGVVSEQYF

J: TRBJ2-5
V: TRBV20-1
size: few
D: TRBD1
DNA: TGCAGTGCTAACCTGGACAGGGGGCGAGGGGAGACCCAGTACTTC
CDR3: CSANLDRGRGETQYF

J: TRBJ2-7
V: TRBV6-1
size: few
D: TRBD1
DNA: TGTGCCAGCAGTGCGGGACAGGGGAATACCTACGAGCAGTACTTC
CDR3: CASSAGQGNTYEQYF

J: TRBJ2-1
V: TRBV6-2/TRBV6-3
size: .
D: TRBD1
DNA: TGTGCCAGCAGTTACGGGACAGGGTTATTTCATGAGCAGTTCTTC
CDR3: CASSYGTGLFHEQFF

J: TRBJ1-6
V: TRBV28
size: .
D: .
DNA: TGTGCCAGCAGTCCAGGAGGGTGGGCCCTCCACTTT
CDR3: CASSPGGWALHF

J: TRBJ1-2
V: TRBV30
size: .
D: .
DNA: TGTGCCTGGAGGAACGTGGGTAGGAACTATGGCTACACCTTC
CDR3: CAWRNVGRNYGYTF

J: TRBJ2-1
V: TRBV15
size: .
D: .
DNA: TGTGCCACCAGCAGAGACGGGAACTACAATGAGCAGTTCTTC
CDR3: CATSRDGNYNEQFF

J: TRBJ1-4
V: TRBV5-6
size: .
D: .
DNA: TGTGCCAGCAGCTCCGAGAAGGAAGCAACTAATGAAAAACTGTTTTTT
CDR3: CASSSEKEATNEKLFF

J: TRBJ2-7
V: TRBV7-2
size: few
D: .
DNA: TGTGCCAGCAGCGGACGGGTATCAGGGTTCCGTAAGCAGTACTTC
CDR3: CASSGRVSGFRKQYF

J: TRBJ1-1
V: TRBV6-2/TRBV6-3
size: .
D: TRBD1
DNA: TGTGCCAGCAGTGTGGGGACAGGGTCCACTGAAGCTTTCTTT
CDR3: CASSVGTGSTEAFF

J: TRBJ1-1
V: TRBV5-1
size: .
D: .
DNA: TGCGCCAGCAGCTTGGGAGGGTCGGGTACCATGGGAGCTTTCTTT
CDR3: CASSLGGSGTMGAFF

J: TRBJ2-7
V: TRBV9
size: .
D: .
DNA: TGTGCCAGCAGCGTATCGGCGGATCAACTCAGCTCCTACGAGCAGTACTTC
CDR3: CASSVSADQLSSYEQYF

J: TRBJ1-1
V: TRBV18
size: .
D: .
DNA: TGTGCCAGCGGGGAGACGTGGGGTAACACTGAAGCTTTCTTT
CDR3: CASGETWGNTEAFF

J: TRBJ2-5
V: TRBV4-1
size: .
D: TRBD1
DNA: TGCGCCAGCAGCCAAGGGCGAACAGGGGTCCAAGAGACCCAGTACTTC
CDR3: CASSQGRTGVQETQYF

J: TRBJ2-5
V: TRBV5-1
size: .
D: TRBD2
DNA: TGCGCCAGCAGCTCGACTAGCGGGGCCGACGGGGAGACCCAGTACTTC
CDR3: CASSSTSGADGETQYF

J: TRBJ1-4
V: TRBV20-1
size: .
D: TRBD1
DNA: TGCAGTGCTTTTCTGACAGGGAATGAAAAACTGTTTTTT
CDR3: CSAFLTGNEKLFF

J: TRBJ2-7
V: TRBV5-1
size: few
D: .
DNA: TGCGCCAGCAGCTTAGGGACGGACGAGCAGTACTTC
CDR3: CASSLGTDEQYF

J: TRBJ1-1
V: TRBV7-3
size: .
D: .
DNA: TGTGCCAGCAGCCGATCCGGGGAGAACACTGAAGCTTTCTTT
CDR3: CASSRSGENTEAFF

J: TRBJ1-2
V: TRBV2
size: once
D: .
DNA: TGTGCCAGCGGAGAGATCAGGGGCGCCAATGGCTACACCTTC
CDR3: CASGEIRGANGYTF

J: TRBJ1-6
V: TRBV5-5
size: .
D: .
DNA: TGTGCCAGCAGCTTGGGGACGGCGGAGAATTCACCCCTCCACTTT
CDR3: CASSLGTAENSPLHF

J: TRBJ1-2
V: TRBV29-1
size: few
D: .
DNA: TGCAGCGTTGCTTCCTATGGCTACACCTTC
CDR3: CSVASYGYTF

J: TRBJ2-1
V: TRBV12-3/TRBV12-4
size: .
D: .
DNA: TGTGCCAGCAGTCCTCTTACGAGTGAGCAGTTCTTC
CDR3: CASSPLTSEQFF

J: TRBJ1-6
V: TRBV13
size: .
D: .
DNA: TGTGCCAGCAGCAGGGTGTCGGAGTCACCCCTCCACTTT
CDR3: CASSRVSESPLHF

J: TRBJ2-7
V: TRBV6-1
size: .
D: .
DNA: TGTGCCAGCAGTGAAGGGTGGGGATCCTACGAGCAGTACTTC
CDR3: CASSEGWGSYEQYF

J: TRBJ2-4
V: TRBV29-1
size: few
D: .
DNA: TGCAGCGTTGTGGGGCTGGGGGCCAAAAACATTCAGTACTTC
CDR3: CSVVGLGAKNIQYF

J: TRBJ2-3
V: TRBV12-3/TRBV12-4
size: few
D: TRBD2
DNA: TGTGCCAGCAGTCCACACGGGAGGGGGGGCACAGATACGCAGTATTTT
CDR3: CASSPHGRGGTDTQYF

J: TRBJ2-1
V: TRBV20-1
size: few
D: TRBD2
DNA: TGCAGTGCTGGATCCGGGACTAGCGGTTACAATGAGCAGTTCTTC
CDR3: CSAGSGTSGYNEQFF

J: TRBJ1-2
V: TRBV29-1
size: .
D: .
DNA: TGCAGCGTCGCAACTGGGGGGGCGGGCTACACCTTC
CDR3: CSVATGGAGYTF

J: TRBJ2-1
V: TRBV11-2
size: .
D: TRBD1
DNA: TGTGCCAGCAGCTTCGGGACAGGGGTATATCCGGGAAGCTACAATGAGCAGTTCTTC
CDR3: CASSFGTGVYPGSYNEQFF

J: TRBJ2-2
V: TRBV6-5
size: .
D: .
DNA: TGTGCCAGCAGTTACAGCCGGTCGGGAACCGGGGAGCTGTTTTTT
CDR3: CASSYSRSGTGELFF

J: TRBJ1-2
V: TRBV3-1
size: .
D: .
DNA: TGTGCCAGCAGCCCCACCCAGGACTATGGCTACACCTTC
CDR3: CASSPTQDYGYTF

J: TRBJ1-4
V: TRBV20-1
size: .
D: .
DNA: TGCAGTGCCGAGGACAGAACTAATGAAAAACTGTTTTTT
CDR3: CSAEDRTNEKLFF

J: TRBJ2-7
V: TRBV5-5
size: few
D: TRBD2
DNA: TGTGCCAGCGGTCGCGGGAGGATCGACGAGCAGTACTTC
CDR3: CASGRGRIDEQYF

J: TRBJ2-3
V: TRBV12-3/TRBV12-4
size: few
D: .
DNA: TGTGCCAGCAACTCGGACAGAGATACGCAGTATTTT
CDR3: CASNSDRDTQYF